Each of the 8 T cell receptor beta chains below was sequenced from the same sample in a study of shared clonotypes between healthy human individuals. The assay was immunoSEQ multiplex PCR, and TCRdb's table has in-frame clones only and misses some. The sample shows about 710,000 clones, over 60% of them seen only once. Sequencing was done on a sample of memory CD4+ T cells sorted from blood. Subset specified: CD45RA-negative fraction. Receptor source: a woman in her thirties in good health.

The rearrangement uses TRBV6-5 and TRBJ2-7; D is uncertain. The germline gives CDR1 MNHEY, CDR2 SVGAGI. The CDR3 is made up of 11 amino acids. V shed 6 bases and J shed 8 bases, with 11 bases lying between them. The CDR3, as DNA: TGTGCCAGCAGGGACGGGTTTCAGCAGTACTTC. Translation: CASRDGFQQYF.

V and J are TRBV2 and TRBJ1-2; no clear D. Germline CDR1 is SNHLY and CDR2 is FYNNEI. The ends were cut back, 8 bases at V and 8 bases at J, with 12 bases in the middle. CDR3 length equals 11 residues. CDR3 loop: CASPRFRGYTF. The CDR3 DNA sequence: TGTGCCAGCCCGAGGTTCCGCGGCTACACCTTC.

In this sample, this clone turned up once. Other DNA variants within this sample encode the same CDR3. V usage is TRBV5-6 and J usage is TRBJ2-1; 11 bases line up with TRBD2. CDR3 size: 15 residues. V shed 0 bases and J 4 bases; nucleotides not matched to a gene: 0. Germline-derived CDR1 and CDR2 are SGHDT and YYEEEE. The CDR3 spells CASSLGLAGYNEQFF. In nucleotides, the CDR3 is TGTGCCAGCAGCTTGGGACTAGCGGGGTACAATGAGCAGTTCTTC. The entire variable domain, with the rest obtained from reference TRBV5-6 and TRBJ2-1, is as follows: DAGVTQSPTHLIKTRGQQVTLRCSPKSGHDTVSWYQQALGQGPQFIFQYYEEEERQRGNFPDRFSGHQFPNYSSELNVNALLLGDSALYLCASSLGLAGYNEQFFGPGTRLTVL.

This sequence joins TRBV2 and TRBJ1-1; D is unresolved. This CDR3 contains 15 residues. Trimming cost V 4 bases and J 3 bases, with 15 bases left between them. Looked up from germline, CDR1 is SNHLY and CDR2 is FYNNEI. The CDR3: CASSVRSLGDTEAFF. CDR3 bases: TGTGCCAGCAGTGTCCGGAGCCTCGGGGACACTGAAGCTTTCTTT.

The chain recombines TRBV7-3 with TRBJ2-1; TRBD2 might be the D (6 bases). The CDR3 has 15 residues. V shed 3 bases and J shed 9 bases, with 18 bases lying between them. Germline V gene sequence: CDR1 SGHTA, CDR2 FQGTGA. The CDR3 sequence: CASSFTSLQLGEQFF. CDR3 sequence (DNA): TGTGCCAGCAGCTTCACTAGCCTCCAACTAGGTGAGCAGTTCTTC.

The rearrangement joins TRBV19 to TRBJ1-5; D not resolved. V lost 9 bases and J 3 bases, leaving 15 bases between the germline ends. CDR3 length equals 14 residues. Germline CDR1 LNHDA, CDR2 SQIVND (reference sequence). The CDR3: CASRWASNNQPQHF. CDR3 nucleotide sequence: TGTGCCAGCCGTTGGGCCAGTAACAATCAGCCCCAGCATTTT.

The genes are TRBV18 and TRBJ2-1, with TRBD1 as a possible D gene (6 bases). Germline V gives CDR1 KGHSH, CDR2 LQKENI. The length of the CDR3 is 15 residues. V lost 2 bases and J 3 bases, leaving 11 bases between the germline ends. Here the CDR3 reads CASSPGTGRYNEQFF. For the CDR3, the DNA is TGTGCCAGCTCACCAGGTACAGGGCGCTACAATGAGCAGTTCTTC.

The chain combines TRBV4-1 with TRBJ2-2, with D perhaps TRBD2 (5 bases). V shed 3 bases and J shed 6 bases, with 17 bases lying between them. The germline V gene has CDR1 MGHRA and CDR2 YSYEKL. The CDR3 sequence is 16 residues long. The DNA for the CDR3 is TGCGCCAGCAGCCATCCCCCCCGGGGTAAGGCCGGGGAGCTGTTTTTT. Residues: CASSHPPRGKAGELFF.